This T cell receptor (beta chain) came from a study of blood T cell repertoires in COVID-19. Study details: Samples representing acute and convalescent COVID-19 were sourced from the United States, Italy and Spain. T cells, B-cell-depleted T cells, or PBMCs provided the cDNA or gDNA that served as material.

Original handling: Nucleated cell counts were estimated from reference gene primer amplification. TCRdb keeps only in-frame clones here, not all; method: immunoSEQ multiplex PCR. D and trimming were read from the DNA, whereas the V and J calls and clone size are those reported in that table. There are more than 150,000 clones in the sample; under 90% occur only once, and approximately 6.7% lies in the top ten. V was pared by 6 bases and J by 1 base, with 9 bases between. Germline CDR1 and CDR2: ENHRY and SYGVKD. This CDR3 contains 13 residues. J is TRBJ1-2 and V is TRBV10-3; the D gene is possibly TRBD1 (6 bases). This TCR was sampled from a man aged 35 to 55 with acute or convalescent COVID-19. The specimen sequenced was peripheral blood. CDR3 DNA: TGTGCCATCAGGGCAGGGGATAACTATGGCTACACCTTC. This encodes CAIRAGDNYGYTF.